The clone carrying this T cell receptor beta chain was found a few times. Its antigen remains unidentified. The data were taken from a study of beta chain features in type 1 diabetes. Study context: No age, gender or cell yield differences were seen between patients and healthy donors.

The authors reverse transcribed all of the isolated RNA, so sequencing captured expressed TCRB transcripts. Read counts averaged about 3.57 million for samples of naive, central memory and regulatory T cells. The repertoire was sequenced with immunoSEQ multiplex PCR; TCRdb's copy has only in-frame clones and lacks some. The sample records hundreds of thousands of clones, 10% to 15% being singletons. Study conclusions and caveats: At VDJ recombination sites, type 1 diabetes patients had fewer insertions and more deleted nucleotides. Shorter templates may be favored by PCR, equally so in patients and controls.

The CDR3 is 17 residues long. Germline lookup yields CDR1 SGHRS and CDR2 YFSETQ. The J segment lost 3 bases and the V segment lost 3 bases, leaving 12 bases of the junction unmatched. The rearrangement uses TRBV5-1 and TRBJ2-1; 7 bases fit TRBD2. The receptor was derived from a man younger than 30 in good health. Sequences were obtained from naive CD4+ T cells from blood. The DNA of the CDR3 is TGCGCCAGCAGCTCCCTCGTTTGGAGCGGGGACTACAATGAGCAGTTCTTC. As protein: CASSSLVWSGDYNEQFF.